These 22 T cell receptor beta chains were all obtained from the same sample, sequenced in a study of T cells in Graves' hyperthyroidism and ophthalmopathy. Amplification targeted TCR beta CDR3 regions from RNA transcripts. First-round RT-PCR of the TCR CDR3 relied on the HTBI primer set. MiXCR, applied by TCRdb to the multiplex PCR reads, yields one record per CDR3 protein. The sample lists 500,000 to 750,000 distinct CDR3 sequences, approximately 15% occurring once. What was sequenced was blood. All receptors come from a woman under 30 with Graves' ophthalmopathy.

This clonotype was detected ten times or more. J is TRBJ1-5 and V is TRBV9; no definite D call. Trimming took off 3 bases at V and 1 base at J, with 11 bases between the two ends. The CDR3 covers 15 residues. The germline V gene has CDR1 SGDLS and CDR2 YYNGEE. As DNA, the CDR3 is TGTGCCAGCAGCGCCCTCGGTAGCAGCAATCAGCCCCAGCATTTT. Its protein is CASSALGSSNQPQHF.

This clonotype was counted at least ten times. The chain combines TRBV28 with TRBJ2-1; 11 bases are shared with TRBD1. The CDR3 length is 16 residues. V lost 5 bases to trimming and J lost 8 bases; unmatched junction nucleotides: 11. From germline, CDR1 is MDHEN and CDR2 SYDVKM. In DNA form, the CDR3 reads TGTGCCAGCAGTCTCGCAGGGACAGGGGGAAGGGATGAGCAGTTCTTC. Encoded protein: CASSLAGTGGRDEQFF.

This clonotype was counted ten times or more. The CDR3: CSASPGTGQFF. The CDR3 DNA reads as TGCAGTGCTAGTCCTGGGACAGGGCAGTTCTTC. V gene TRBV20-1 combines with J gene TRBJ2-1, with TRBD1 matching 8 bases. The CDR3 spans 11 residues. Germline assignment: CDR1 DFQATT and CDR2 SNEGSKA (reference sequence). V lost 3 bases, J lost 12 bases, and 4 bases stayed unmatched.

CDR3 protein: CSARPGGGEKLFF. Written as DNA, the CDR3 is TGCAGTGCTAGGCCCGGGGGGGGTGAAAAACTGTTTTTT. This chain joins TRBV20-1 and TRBJ1-4; TRBD1 might be the D (5 bases). CDR1 is DFQATT and CDR2 is SNEGSKA in the germline V gene (reference sequence). Trimming stripped 3 bases from V and 7 bases from J, with 12 bases between. The length of the CDR3 is 13 residues.

This clonotype appeared many times. The chain combines TRBV12-3 or TRBV12-4 with TRBJ2-3, with 13 bases that match TRBD2. The length of the CDR3 is 17 residues. V lost 5 bases, J lost 6 bases, and 11 bases stayed unmatched. The CDR3 spells CASSLRRTSGSLDTQYF. The CDR3 nucleotides read TGTGCCAGCAGTCTCCGTCGGACTAGCGGGAGTTTGGATACGCAGTATTTT.

CDR3 nucleotides: TGTGCCAGGAGCCTGCGGGAACGGTGGGACTACGAGCAGTACTTC. Translated, it gives CARSLRERWDYEQYF. The chain employs TRBV19 and TRBJ2-7; D is possibly TRBD2 (6 bases). The CDR3 consists of 15 residues. Germline assignment: CDR1 LNHDA and CDR2 SQIVND (reference sequence). Trimming left V 9 bases short and J 3 bases short, with 21 bases between. The full variable domain, with the rest looked up from reference TRBV19 and TRBJ2-7, is DGGITQSPKYLFRKEGQNVTLSCEQNLNHDAMYWYRQDPGQGLRLIYYSQIVNDFQKGDIAEGYSVSREKKESFPLTVTSAQKNPTAFYLCARSLRERWDYEQYFGPGTRLTVT.

The table lists this clonotype with a few counts. The chain carries TRBV2 and TRBJ1-5, with 9 positions matching TRBD1. Germline loops: CDR1 SNHLY, CDR2 FYNNEI. CDR3 length equals 15 residues. J lost 6 bases, V lost 5 bases, and 8 bases had no gene match. The CDR3 reads CASSKDRGRIQPQHF. The CDR3, as DNA: TGTGCCAGCAGTAAGGACAGGGGCAGAATTCAGCCCCAGCATTTT.

In this sample, this clonotype turned up many times. The rearrangement joins TRBV20-1 to TRBJ2-5; the D gene is possibly TRBD2 (6 bases). CDR1 and CDR2 (germline): DFQATT, SNEGSKA (reference sequence). Trimming took 5 bases from V and 3 from J, leaving 10 bases between them. The length of the CDR3 is 12 residues. The CDR3: CSAFGGEETQYF. The CDR3, as DNA: TGCAGTGCTTTCGGCGGGGAAGAGACCCAGTACTTC.

A few counts support this clonotype. The chain employs TRBV7-3 and TRBJ2-2, with D hard to call. The CDR3 is 15 residues long. Germline-derived CDR1 and CDR2 are SGHTA and FQGTGA. Trimming left V 4 bases short and J 7 bases short, with 16 bases between. In nucleotides, the CDR3 is TGTGCCAGCAGCTCTCGGGTAGATCGGCTCGGGGAGCTGTTTTTT. Translating it yields CASSSRVDRLGELFF.

This clonotype was recorded a few times. The chain links TRBV19 to TRBJ1-1; possibly TRBD1 for D (5 bases). CDR1 LNHDA and CDR2 SQIVND come from the germline V gene (reference sequence). The CDR3 is 12 amino acids. The germline V and J ends were trimmed by 9 bases and 9 bases, with 17 bases remaining between them. The chain's CDR3 is CASRVTDSKAFF. CDR3 in DNA: TGTGCCAGCAGGGTCACGGACTCAAAAGCTTTCTTT.

This chain links TRBV19 with TRBJ1-5; TRBD1 aligns across 7 bases. CDR1 is LNHDA and CDR2 is SQIVND in the germline V gene (reference sequence). The CDR3 totals 16 residues. The V and J ends lost 6 bases and 2 bases, in that order; junction bases with no gene match: 10. CDR3 coding DNA: TGTGCCAGTAGCCAGGGGGAGGGGGTAGGCAATCAGCCCCAGCATTTT. Its translation is CASSQGEGVGNQPQHF.

This clonotype was seen repeatedly, ten times or more. This rearrangement joins TRBV6-1 to TRBJ2-7; D is unclear. V was pared by 3 bases and J by 3 bases, with 9 bases between. Germline CDR1 MNHNS, CDR2 SASEGT. The length of the CDR3 is 13 residues. For the CDR3, the DNA is TGTGCCAGCAGTGAGATTTGGGGCTACGAGCAGTACTTC. Translating gives CASSEIWGYEQYF.

This rearrangement joins TRBV6-1 to TRBJ1-1; 10 positions match TRBD1. Germline V gives CDR1 MNHNS, CDR2 SASEGT. The length of the CDR3 is 14 residues. Unmatched junction bases numbered 4, after V lost 7 bases and J lost 2 bases. CDR3 sequence reads: CASMRTGGNTEAFF. The DNA for the CDR3 is TGTGCCAGCATGAGGACAGGGGGAAACACTGAAGCTTTCTTT.

This clonotype was picked up many times. At one boundary the junction diverges from the germline segment, which might be a read error. The chain carries TRBV11-3 and TRBJ2-1, with D perhaps assigned TRBD1 or TRBD2 (6 bases each). There are 15 residues in the CDR3. CDR1 and CDR2 from the germline V gene are SGHNT and YENEEA. CDR3 sequence (DNA): TGTGCCAGCAGTTTAGGGGGAGGCACCTACAATGAGCAGTTCTTC. It yields the protein CASSLGGGTYNEQFF.

This clonotype has a count of ten or more. This sequence joins TRBV20-1 and TRBJ1-5, with a weak D call TRBD1 (6 bases). The ends were cut back, 5 bases at V and 8 bases at J, with 16 bases in the middle. The CDR3 consists of 13 residues. CDR1 and CDR2 from the germline V gene are DFQATT and SNEGSKA (reference sequence). For the CDR3, the DNA is TGCAGTGCTGCCCAGGGGAACTTCGAGCCCCAGCATTTT. Its translation is CSAAQGNFEPQHF.

The chain carries TRBV7-2 and TRBJ1-5; D gene ambiguous. CDR1 and CDR2 (germline): SGHTA, FQGNSA. Trimming cost V 9 bases and J 0 bases, with 15 bases left between them. This CDR3 region has 15 residues. DNA for the CDR3: TGTGCCAGTATCATGGACGGAAATAGCAATCAGCCCCAGCATTTT. This sequence encodes CASIMDGNSNQPQHF. The variable domain in full, completed from reference TRBV7-2 and TRBJ1-5, reads GAGVSQSPSNKVTEKGKDVELRCDPISGHTALYWYRQSLGQGLEFLIYFQGNSAPDKSGLPSDRFSAERTGGSVSTLTIQRTQQEDSAVYLCASIMDGNSNQPQHFGDGTRLSIL.

This clonotype was seen a few times. The chain has TRBV7-9 and TRBJ2-1; 14 bases are a match to TRBD2. Trimming cost V 1 base and J 7 bases; bases outside gene matches: 6. The germline V gene has CDR1 SEHNR and CDR2 FQNEAQ (reference sequence). This CDR3 contains 17 residues. CDR3 loop: CASSLGLAGGKANEQFF. CDR3 nucleotides: TGTGCCAGCAGCTTAGGACTAGCGGGAGGGAAGGCAAATGAGCAGTTCTTC.

This clonotype was observed a few times. The rearrangement links TRBV5-1 to TRBJ1-3; no firm D call. Germline CDR1 reads SGHRS; CDR2 reads YFSETQ. Trimming shortened V by 3 bases and J by 0 bases, and 10 bases separated the two germline ends. This CDR3 is built from 15 residues. Here the CDR3 reads CASSSSGISGNTIYF. CDR3 nucleotide sequence: TGCGCCAGCAGCTCCTCAGGAATCTCTGGAAACACCATATATTTT.

The V call is TRBV20-1, the J call TRBJ2-4, with 8 nucleotides matching TRBD1. This CDR3 has 13 residues. The germline V gene encodes CDR1 DFQATT and CDR2 SNEGSKA (reference sequence). The V gene end was trimmed by 6 bases and the J gene end by 7 bases; junction bases not matched to a gene: 8. CDR3: CSAGQGAMNIQYF. CDR3 nucleotide sequence: TGCAGTGCAGGACAGGGCGCGATGAACATTCAGTACTTC.

This clonotype has ten or more counts. The gene calls are TRBV27 and TRBJ1-2; 10 bases agree with TRBD1. CDR3 length: 14 residues. CDR1 MNHEY and CDR2 SMNVEV come from the germline V gene (reference sequence). V gave up 4 bases and J gave up 6 bases; unmatched junction bases: 5. CDR3 DNA sequence: TGTGCCAGCAGTTCGACAGGGGGCGCGGATGGCTACACCTTC. This codes for CASSSTGGADGYTF.

The V and J genes are TRBV7-9 and TRBJ2-1; a weak D match, TRBD2 (5 bases). Matching the DNA end better, TRBJ2-7 makes the J call doubtful. Per the germline V gene, CDR1 is SEHNR and CDR2 is FQNEAQ (reference sequence). The CDR3 is 15 amino acids. In nucleotides, the CDR3 is TGTGCCAGCAGCTTAGGAGCGGAAAGGTACAATGAGCAGTACTTC. Its protein is CASSLGAERYNEQYF.

This clonotype has a count of ten or more. The chain combines TRBV11-1 with TRBJ2-3; 8 bases are shared with TRBD2. The germline gives CDR1 SGHAT, CDR2 FQDESV (reference sequence). The length of the CDR3 is 17 residues. J was trimmed by 7 bases and V by 4 bases; bases with no gene match: 16. CDR3 sequence: CASSSSGGGGPLNTQYF. The CDR3 DNA follows: TGTGCCAGCAGCTCCTCCGGGGGGGGAGGGCCGTTGAATACGCAGTATTTT.